Each of the 2 T cell receptor beta chains below was sequenced from the same sample in a study of cytomegalovirus exposure and HLA in healthy donors (dated by TCRdb to about 2017). Libraries were constructed by the immunoSEQ multiplex PCR assay. For the multiplex PCR, a mixture combining 60 forward primers for TCR Vbeta segments and 13 reverse primers for TCR Jbeta segments was used. Sourced from immuneACCESS, this table was stored by TCRdb with only in-frame sequences that have V and J called. A share of the clones is absent; for the studies checked, an unresolved V gene accounts for under half, and the remainder has no known explanation. For this sample there are 100,000 to 150,000 clones; over 60% appear just once. About 13% of the sample is taken by the ten largest. Material for sequencing was PBMCs. These receptor sequences come from a woman aged 60 to 75 in good health and CMV-seropositive.

The genes are TRBV6-5 and TRBJ2-5; 9 nucleotides align to TRBD1. Germline CDR1 is MNHEY and CDR2 is SVGAGI. Trimming cost V 0 bases and J 9 bases; bases outside gene matches: 8. CDR3 length equals 15 residues. CDR3 DNA sequence: TGTGCCAGCAGTTACTCCATCGGGACAGGGTGGGCCCAGTACTTC. It encodes CASSYSIGTGWAQYF.

V gene TRBV11-1 combines with J gene TRBJ1-2; TRBD1 might be the D (5 bases). The CDR3 loop spans 14 amino acids. Germline CDR1 SGHAT, CDR2 FQDESV (reference sequence). V was trimmed by 2 bases and J by 3 bases, leaving 10 bases between them. CDR3 DNA: TGTGCCAGCAGCTTATCATGGGGGGACTATGGCTACACCTTC. Protein product: CASSLSWGDYGYTF.